This is a list of T cell receptor beta chains from one sample in a study of regulatory T cells in long-lasting Graves disease. TCRdb redid the calling of the multiplex PCR reads with MiXCR, one entry per CDR3 protein. The sample lists approximately 390,000 distinct CDR3 sequences; under 20% were seen once. These same records also appear under a second study, on T cells in Graves' hyperthyroidism and ophthalmopathy.

Here the sequenced sample was peripheral blood mononuclear cells (PBMCs), taken at new diagnosis, from a patient treated with antithyroid drugs. These receptors came from a woman between 18 and 30 years old with Graves disease. CDR3s include the opening cysteine and the closing phenylalanine or tryptophan. Fields, in order: CDR3 protein, CDR3 DNA, D gene, clone size, V gene, J gene. A D gene is named only where the DNA matches it firmly. The listing skips clone size in some rows; elsewhere it reads once, few, many or a size class.

CDR3: CASRFRGRPQHF; DNA: TGCGCCAGCAGGTTCAGGGGGCGTCCCCAGCATTTT; D: TRBD1; size: -; V: TRBV5-1; J: TRBJ1-5
CDR3: CASSPPADFRSSYNEQFF; DNA: TGTGCCAGCTCACCCCCCGCAGACTTCAGAAGCTCCTACAATGAGCAGTTCTTC; D: -; size: many; V: TRBV18; J: TRBJ2-1
CDR3: CASSSPGQGGETQYF; DNA: TGTGCCAGCAGTTCTCCGGGACAGGGCGGGGAGACCCAGTACTTC; D: TRBD1; size: many; V: TRBV28; J: TRBJ2-5
CDR3: CASRLRTGNTEAFF; DNA: TGTGCCAGCAGACTTCGGACAGGGAACACTGAAGCTTTCTTT; D: TRBD1; size: many; V: TRBV6-1; J: TRBJ1-1
CDR3: CAISETRQGNEKLFF; DNA: TGTGCCATCAGTGAGACTCGACAGGGGAATGAAAAACTGTTTTTT; D: TRBD1; size: -; V: TRBV10-3; J: TRBJ1-4
CDR3: CAWANWNTDTQYF; DNA: TGTGCCTGGGCCAATTGGAACACAGATACGCAGTATTTT; D: -; size: few; V: TRBV30; J: TRBJ2-3
CDR3: CSAGGQGSTEAFF; DNA: TGCAGCGCAGGTGGACAGGGCAGCACTGAAGCTTTCTTT; D: TRBD1; size: few; V: TRBV29-1; J: TRBJ1-1
CDR3: CAARGTTYEQYF; DNA: TGTGCCGCACGCGGCACTACCTACGAGCAGTACTTC; D: -; size: many; V: TRBV3-1; J: TRBJ2-7
CDR3: CASRRLAGEWEQYF; DNA: TGTGCCAGCAGGAGACTAGCGGGGGAATGGGAGCAGTACTTC; D: TRBD2; size: -; V: TRBV6-2/TRBV6-3; J: TRBJ2-7
CDR3: CASRSRTGSHTDTQYF; DNA: TGTGCCAGCCGCTCGCGCACAGGGTCCCACACAGATACGCAGTATTTT; D: -; size: many; V: TRBV2; J: TRBJ2-3
CDR3: CASSLGVDSSYEQYF; DNA: TGTGCCAGCAGTCTCGGGGTTGATAGCTCCTACGAGCAGTACTTC; D: -; size: few; V: TRBV6-2/TRBV6-3; J: TRBJ2-7
CDR3: CSAQTGLNQPQHF; DNA: TGCAGCGCACAGACAGGACTCAATCAGCCCCAGCATTTT; D: -; size: few; V: TRBV29-1; J: TRBJ1-5
CDR3: CASTDDLGGRNEKLFF; DNA: TGTGCCAGCACCGACGACTTGGGGGGGCGTAACGAAAAACTGTTTTTT; D: -; size: many; V: TRBV28; J: TRBJ1-4
CDR3: CASSLSRGTTDTQYF; DNA: TGTGCCAGCAGCCTCTCGCGGGGGACCACAGATACGCAGTATTTT; D: TRBD2; size: few; V: TRBV9; J: TRBJ2-3
CDR3: CASSPSPQETQYF; DNA: TGTGCCAGCAGCCCGAGTCCCCAAGAGACCCAGTACTTC; D: -; size: many; V: TRBV7-2; J: TRBJ2-5
CDR3: CASSSVAGAGSVYEQYF; DNA: TGCGCCAGCAGCTCCGTAGCTGGCGCGGGATCAGTTTACGAGCAGTACTTC; D: -; size: many; V: TRBV4-1; J: TRBJ2-7